Presented here are 2 T cell receptor beta chains from one specimen sequenced in a study of beta chain features in type 1 diabetes. cDNA synthesis used the whole RNA isolate, giving expressed TCRB sequences. Measured with immunoSEQ multiplex PCR; TCRdb has only the in-frame clones, and not every one. The sample consists of about 220,000 clones, roughly 10% of them appearing once. The sequenced material came from central memory CD4+ T cells from blood. These receptors were obtained from a man aged 18 to 29 in good health.

This clone was found many times. V and J are TRBV29-1 and TRBJ2-3, with D perhaps being TRBD1 or TRBD2 (6 bases each). CDR1 is SQVTM, CDR2 ANQGSEA, per germline. The CDR3 has 19 amino acids. The V gene lost 0 bases and the J gene lost 0 bases, with 22 bases spanning the gap. CDR3 bases: TGCAGCGTTGAAGATCCGAGATGGTGGGGGGCGATAAGCACAGATACGCAGTATTTT. It specifies CSVEDPRWWGAISTDTQYF.

This clone was observed a few times. J is TRBJ2-4 and V is TRBV19, with D perhaps assigned TRBD1 or TRBD2 (5 bases each). There are 12 residues in the CDR3. With 0 bases removed from V and 15 bases from J, the gap between germline ends came to 12 bases. The germline V gene has CDR1 LNHDA and CDR2 SQIVND (reference sequence). CDR3 sequence reads: CASSIDGTATYF. The CDR3 nucleotides read TGTGCCAGTAGTATAGATGGGACCGCAACGTACTTC.